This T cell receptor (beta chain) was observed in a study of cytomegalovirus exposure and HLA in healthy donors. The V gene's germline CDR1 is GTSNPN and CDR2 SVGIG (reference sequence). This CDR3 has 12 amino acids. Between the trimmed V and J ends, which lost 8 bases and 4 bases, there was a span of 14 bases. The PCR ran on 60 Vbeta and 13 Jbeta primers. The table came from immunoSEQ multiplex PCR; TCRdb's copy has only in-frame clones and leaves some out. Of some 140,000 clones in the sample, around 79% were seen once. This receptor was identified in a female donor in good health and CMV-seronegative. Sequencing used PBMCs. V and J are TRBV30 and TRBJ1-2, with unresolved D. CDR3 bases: TGTGCCAGCACAAACCGGGTCTATGGCTACACCTTC. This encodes CASTNRVYGYTF.